The rows below give T cell receptor beta chains drawn from one sample of a study of blood T cell repertoires in COVID-19. Libraries were prepared by immunoSEQ multiplex PCR; TCRdb keeps only in-frame clonotypes and omits some of them. The sample yields some 230,000 clones, about nine tenths seen once. The sample consisted of peripheral blood. Receptors were obtained from a man aged 25-40 years who had recovered from COVID-19. Each CDR3 is given with its conserved first and last residue. A D gene is named only where the DNA matches it firmly. Clone size is stated in some rows and not others, as once, few, many or a class when expanded.

cdr3_nt cdr3_aa clone_size d_call j_call cdr3_length v_call
TGTGCCAGCAGTTACTCACTTCCCGCTCGCGGTACGCAGTATTTT CASSYSLPARGTQYF - - TRBJ2-3 15 TRBV6-5
TGTGCCAGCAGCAGAATCCCCGGGACAGGGTCTCCCGGGGAGCTGTTTTTT CASSRIPGTGSPGELFF - TRBD1 TRBJ2-2 17 TRBV5-5
TGTGCCAGCAGTAGTACAGGAAAAATCCACGAGCAGTACTTC CASSSTGKIHEQYF once - TRBJ2-7 14 TRBV25-1
TGTGCCACCACACAGGGGGGCACTGAAGCTTTCTTT CATTQGGTEAFF - TRBD1 TRBJ1-1 12 TRBV7-9
TGTGCCAGCAGCGACGGGAGTGGCTACACCTTC CASSDGSGYTF - - TRBJ1-2 11 TRBV9
TGTGCCAGCAGCTCGCCGGGACAGCGCACAGATACGCAGTATTTT CASSSPGQRTDTQYF - TRBD1 TRBJ2-3 15 TRBV7-2
TGTGCCAGCAGCTTAGAGCTGAACACCGGGGAGCTGTTTTTT CASSLELNTGELFF - - TRBJ2-2 14 TRBV7-2
TGTGCCAGCAGTCGAAATGTAGGCAATCAGCCCCAGCATTTT CASSRNVGNQPQHF - - TRBJ1-5 14 TRBV6-2/TRBV6-3
TGTGCCAGCAGTTTCCATGGACAGGCTGACTATGGCTACACCTTC CASSFHGQADYGYTF - TRBD1 TRBJ1-2 15 TRBV27
TGTGCCAGCGCCGCCCGGGGGGACTCTTATGGCTACACCTTC CASAARGDSYGYTF - - TRBJ1-2 14 TRBV27
TGTGCCAGCAGCCTCAAAGGGACTGAAGAGACCCAGTACTTC CASSLKGTEETQYF - - TRBJ2-5 14 TRBV5-4
TGTGCCAGCAGCTTGGGCCAGGCAAGCTATAATTCACCCCTCCACTTT CASSLGQASYNSPLHF - - TRBJ1-6 16 TRBV5-4
TGCGCCAGCAGCCACGGCCAGGACGGGATCGAGCAGTACTTC CASSHGQDGIEQYF - - TRBJ2-7 14 TRBV4-1
TGTGCCAGCTCACCTTCCTATTCCGGGACTAGCTCCTACGAGCAGTACTTC CASSPSYSGTSSYEQYF - TRBD2 TRBJ2-7 17 TRBV18
TGCGCCAGCAGCCAAGATCCTACAGATAACTATGGCTACACCTTC CASSQDPTDNYGYTF - - TRBJ1-2 15 TRBV4-1
TGTGCCAGCAGCCCCGTGGAGGCTAGCGGGGGCCCTTTTTACGAGCAGTACTTC CASSPVEASGGPFYEQYF once TRBD2 TRBJ2-7 18 TRBV3-1/TRBV3-2
TGTGCCAGCAGTGAATGGCCCCCGGGACAGGGGGAGAATGAGCAGTTCTTC CASSEWPPGQGENEQFF - TRBD1 TRBJ2-1 17 TRBV6-1
TGTGCCAGCAGCTTCCATGAGCGAGAGACCCAGTACTTC CASSFHERETQYF - - TRBJ2-5 13 TRBV7-9
TGTGCCAGCAGCTGGTCGGGACAGCTCAATCAGCCCCAGCATTTT CASSWSGQLNQPQHF - TRBD1 TRBJ1-5 15 TRBV7-2
TGTGCCAGCAGCCAAACCGGGTGGTTACTTCAGCCCCAGCATTTT CASSQTGWLLQPQHF - - TRBJ1-5 15 TRBV7-9
TGCGCCAGCAGCCAAGGCCCTGGTGGAAGAGGGCAACAGCCCCAGCATTTT CASSQGPGGRGQQPQHF - - TRBJ1-5 17 TRBV4-1
TGTGCCAGCAGCCCTCGGGGGGGCGGAAATGAGCAGTTCTTC CASSPRGGGNEQFF - TRBD2 TRBJ2-1 14 TRBV3-1/TRBV3-2
TGTGCCAGCAGCGACAGGGGGAGGAATGAGCAGTTCTTC CASSDRGRNEQFF - TRBD1 TRBJ2-1 13 TRBV11-3
TGTGCCAGCAGCCAAGGGACTAGCGGGGTCGAGACCCAGTACTTC CASSQGTSGVETQYF - TRBD2 TRBJ2-5 15 TRBV3-1/TRBV3-2
TGTGCCAGCAGCGTAATGGCCCGTACAGGCTACTATGGCTACACCTTC CASSVMARTGYYGYTF - - TRBJ1-2 16 TRBV9
TGTGCCAGCACCTCCCAGGGGACCCAGTACTTC CASTSQGTQYF - - TRBJ2-5 11 TRBV5-8
TGTGCCAGCATTAGGGACAGTCTAAGCTCCTACAATGAGCAGTTCTTC CASIRDSLSSYNEQFF - TRBD1 TRBJ2-1 16 TRBV2
TGTGCCTCCAACCCCGGGACAGGGTACAATCAGCCCCAGCATTTT CASNPGTGYNQPQHF - TRBD1 TRBJ1-5 15 TRBV30
TGTGCCAGTAGTAGGGGACAGGGGGCTGGCAATCAGCCCCAGCATTTT CASSRGQGAGNQPQHF - TRBD1 TRBJ1-5 16 TRBV19
TGCGCCAGCAGCTTGACGACAGGGGCCGAGCAGTACTTC CASSLTTGAEQYF - TRBD1 TRBJ2-7 13 TRBV5-1
TGTGCCAGCAGCTTATCTACCATGCCCGAACAGGTGACTTTCTTT CASSLSTMPEQVTFF - - TRBJ1-1 15 TRBV7-6
TGTGCCAGCAGCCCTGGGGGACAGGGAAGCTACGAGCAGTACTTC CASSPGGQGSYEQYF - TRBD1 TRBJ2-7 15 TRBV9
TGTGCCAGCAGCAAATACCCAACAGGGTCAGATAGCAATCAGCCCCAGCATTTT CASSKYPTGSDSNQPQHF - - TRBJ1-5 18 TRBV21-1
TGTGCCAGCAGCTTAGGAGGTGGGGCCCCTGAAGCTTTCTTT CASSLGGGAPEAFF - - TRBJ1-1 14 TRBV11-2
TGTGCCAGCAGCTTAGTTGGACAGGGGAACACTGAAGCTTTCTTT CASSLVGQGNTEAFF - TRBD1 TRBJ1-1 15 TRBV11-2
TGTGCCTGGAGTTATACAGGGGAACAGTACTTC CAWSYTGEQYF few TRBD1 TRBJ2-7 11 TRBV30
TGTGCCAGCAGCGAGCGCGGAAAACTGTTTTTT CASSERGKLFF once - TRBJ1-4 11 TRBV7-2
TGTGCCAGCACTAGAGGAGCGGGGGCGGACACTGAAGCTTTCTTT CASTRGAGADTEAFF - - TRBJ1-1 15 TRBV7-8
TGTGCCAGCAGCCAAGAGGGGACAGTGGGTAGAGAGACCCAGTACTTC CASSQEGTVGRETQYF - TRBD1 TRBJ2-5 16 TRBV14
TGTGCCAGTAGTATCGTCGGGGGGCTCTACAATGAGCAGTTCTTC CASSIVGGLYNEQFF - - TRBJ2-1 15 TRBV19
TGTGCCAGTAGTACCTTAGACAGTGCGGGACAGCCCCAGCATTTT CASSTLDSAGQPQHF - - TRBJ1-5 15 TRBV19
TGTGCCAGTAATTGGGCGGGCGGCTACACCTTC CASNWAGGYTF - - TRBJ1-2 11 TRBV19
TGTGCCAGCAGTTCCTTACAGGGCTCGGCCCAGCATTTT CASSSLQGSAQHF - - TRBJ1-5 13 TRBV6-5
TGTGCCAGCAGTTCCGGGGAGGATCGCTCGGGTGAAAAACTGTTTTTT CASSSGEDRSGEKLFF - - TRBJ1-4 16 TRBV6-5
TGTGCCAGCAGCTTAGAGGCGGGGTACTGGACCGGGGAGCTGTTTTTT CASSLEAGYWTGELFF - - TRBJ2-2 16 TRBV7-7
TGTGCCAGCAGCCGGGGCAGCTCGGAGACTGAAGCTTTCTTT CASSRGSSETEAFF - - TRBJ1-1 14 TRBV3-1/TRBV3-2
TGCGCCAGCAGCTCGCGGACAGGGGTTGGAAACACCATATATTTT CASSSRTGVGNTIYF - TRBD1 TRBJ1-3 15 TRBV5-1
TGTGCCAGCAGCTTAGAGACCCCGGCTAGCGGGGGGAGGGGGTATTTT CASSLETPASGGRGYF - TRBD2 TRBJ2-3 16 TRBV7-2
TGTGCCAGCAGCCTCGACAGGGGCGGCTACACCTTC CASSLDRGGYTF - TRBD1 TRBJ1-2 12 TRBV16
TGTGCCAGCTCACCAAACCGGTACTCCTACGAGCAGTACTTC CASSPNRYSYEQYF - - TRBJ2-7 14 TRBV18
TGTGCCAGCAGCTTACCCGGATGGGGAGAAGCGGGTGGCTACACCTTC CASSLPGWGEAGGYTF once - TRBJ1-2 16 TRBV11-2
TGTGCCAGCAGTACGGACAGGGTTGGCGGCAATCAGCCCCAGCATTTT CASSTDRVGGNQPQHF - TRBD1 TRBJ1-5 16 TRBV28
TGTGCCAGCAGCCGTACGAGGACTAGCGGGGCCGGGGAGCAGTACTTC CASSRTRTSGAGEQYF - TRBD2 TRBJ2-7 16 TRBV25-1